This TCR beta chain was retrieved from a study of shared clonotypes between healthy human individuals. Study-level results: Shared clonotypes across all four donors exceeded non-shared ones in generation probability.

The method was immunoSEQ multiplex PCR; TCRdb's version includes in-frame clones alone and lacks a portion of them. The data show 900,000 to 1,200,000 clones, 70% to 80% seen once. About this clone: The antigen is not known.

The V end was cut by 5 bases, the J end by 5 bases, with 12 bases between. Germline V gene data show CDR1 as SGHTA and CDR2 as FQGTGA. The CDR3 is 13 residues long. The TCR originated in a man between 18 and 35 years old in good health. Some clones in this sample may be carry-over from other donors' samples. Sequenced sample: memory CD4+ T cells from PBMCs. Sample subset: CD45RA-negative fraction. V and J are TRBV7-3 and TRBJ1-2; TRBD1 might be the D (6 bases). The CDR3 here is CASSVQGGYGYTF. The CDR3 DNA reads as TGTGCCAGCAGCGTACAGGGAGGGTATGGCTACACCTTC. Full variable domain (rest looked up from reference TRBV7-3 and TRBJ1-2): GAGVSQTPSNKVTEKGKYVELRCDPISGHTALYWYRQSLGQGPEFLIYFQGTGAADDSGLPNDRFFAVRPEGSVSTLKIQRTERGDSAVYLCASSVQGGYGYTFGSGTRLTVV.